Listed here are 24 T cell receptor beta chains from one sample, sequenced in a study of T-cell memory formation after mild COVID-19. TCRdb reprocessed the 5' RACE reads with MiXCR, giving one entry per CDR3 protein. Here the sample spans around 250,000 distinct CDR3 sequences, 15% to 20% being singletons. Sample: PBMCs or a T cell subset sorted from them (not recorded which). These receptors all come from a man aged 18 to 30 who had mild COVID-19 (a few samples of this study predate the infection). Cell type and time point are not known.

This clonotype showed up just a few times. J is TRBJ2-7 and V is TRBV9; TRBD1 agrees at 8 bases. The CDR3 has 14 amino acids. V shed 4 bases and J 6 bases; nucleotides not matched to a gene: 9. Germline V gene lookup returns CDR1 SGDLS and CDR2 YYNGEE. The CDR3 protein is CASSPLDRAGEQYF. CDR3 DNA: TGTGCCAGCAGCCCACTGGACAGGGCGGGCGAGCAGTACTTC. Full variable domain (outside the CDR3, taken from reference TRBV9 and TRBJ2-7): DSGVTQTPKHLITATGQRVTLRCSPRSGDLSVYWYQQSLDQGLQFLIQYYNGEERAKGNILERFSAQQFPDLHSELNLSSLELGDSALYFCASSPLDRAGEQYFGPGTRLTVT.

V is TRBV6-5 and J is TRBJ1-2; D remains ambiguous. V lost 6 bases, J lost 3 bases, and 5 bases lay in between. The CDR3 is 11 amino acids. Germline V CDR1 and CDR2: MNHEY, SVGAGI. The CDR3 DNA reads as TGTGCCAGCAGGGGAGACTATGGCTACACCTTC. It yields the protein CASRGDYGYTF.

The chain recombines TRBV7-2 with TRBJ2-1; the D is unclear. The CDR3 length is 13 residues. The V end lost 5 bases, the J end lost 9 bases, and 14 bases lay between the germline ends. CDR1 is SGHTA and CDR2 is FQGNSA in the germline V gene. The CDR3 reads CASSNWQAAEQFF. The DNA for the CDR3 is TGTGCCAGCAGCAACTGGCAGGCGGCTGAGCAGTTCTTC.

This sequence joins TRBV10-3 and TRBJ2-2, with D tentatively TRBD1 (5 bases). V was pared by 3 bases and J by 6 bases, with 14 bases between. Germline V gene sequence: CDR1 ENHRY, CDR2 SYGVKD. The CDR3 is 15 residues long. DNA of the CDR3: TGTGCCATCAGTGACCATGGGGCCAGGGCCGGGGAGCTGTTTTTT. Protein product: CAISDHGARAGELFF.

This clonotype was observed a handful of times. This CDR3 is CASSLVGGGGTEAFF. CDR3 nucleotide sequence: TGTGCCAGCAGCTTAGTAGGGGGTGGAGGGACTGAAGCTTTCTTT. The chain links TRBV5-6 to TRBJ1-1, with a weak D call TRBD1 (6 bases). V lost 2 bases and J lost 5, with 16 bases in between. The CDR3 length is 15 residues. Germline CDR1 SGHDT, CDR2 YYEEEE.

The chain couples TRBV20-1 to TRBJ2-3; D remains ambiguous. Trimming removed 2 bases at V and 2 bases at J, with 11 bases between. CDR1 and CDR2 from the germline V gene are DFQATT and SNEGSKA (reference sequence). CDR3 size: 14 residues. CDR3 amino acids: CSARLYSPTDTQYF. The CDR3 DNA reads TGCAGTGCTAGACTCTACAGCCCCACAGATACGCAGTATTTT.

V gene TRBV6-2 or TRBV6-3 combines with J gene TRBJ2-3, with D tentatively TRBD1 or TRBD2 (5 bases each). Looked up from germline, CDR1 is MNHEY and CDR2 is SVGEGT. Between the trimmed V and J ends, which lost 5 bases and 2 bases, there was a span of 11 bases. This CDR3 has 14 amino acids. The CDR3 protein is CASSLRDHTDTQYF. The DNA for the CDR3 is TGTGCCAGCAGTCTCCGGGACCACACAGATACGCAGTATTTT.

This clonotype was seen a single time. The chain uses TRBV28 and TRBJ2-7; a weak D match, TRBD1 (6 bases). The CDR3 loop spans 12 amino acids. The V and J ends lost 5 bases and 7 bases respectively, with 12 bases between them. Germline V lookup: CDR1 MDHEN, CDR2 SYDVKM. In nucleotides, the CDR3 is TGTGCCAGCAGTCGGACAGTAGGGGAGCAGTACGTC. It encodes CASSRTVGEQYV.

The chain combines TRBV5-4 with TRBJ1-1, with 10 bases identical to TRBD1. The CDR3 totals 15 residues. The V and J ends lost 3 bases and 4 bases, in that order; junction bases with no gene match: 6. Germline values: CDR1 SGHNT, CDR2 YYREEE (reference sequence). The CDR3: CASSSGGQGFTEAFF. CDR3 DNA sequence: TGTGCCAGCAGCTCGGGGGGACAGGGGTTCACTGAAGCTTTCTTT.

This clonotype was detected ten times or more. The V gene is TRBV10-3, the J gene TRBJ2-1; D may match TRBD1 or TRBD2 (5 bases each). CDR1 and CDR2 from the germline V gene are ENHRY and SYGVKD. The CDR3 length is 16 residues. V was pared by 6 bases and J by 3 bases, with 18 bases between. CDR3 nucleotides: TGTGCCATCAGCAGCCGGGGCCGCTCCCTCTACAATGAGCAGTTCTTC. Translation: CAISSRGRSLYNEQFF.

CDR3 amino acids: CASSERTGNTEAFF. As DNA, the CDR3 is TGTGCCAGCAGTGAAAGGACGGGGAACACTGAAGCTTTCTTT. The chain has TRBV2 and TRBJ1-1; D ambiguous. V lost 2 bases, J lost 1 base, and 8 bases lay in between. Germline V gene lookup returns CDR1 SNHLY and CDR2 FYNNEI. This CDR3 has 14 residues. Complete variable domain (other parts from reference TRBV2 and TRBJ1-1): EPEVTQTPSHQVTQMGQEVILRCVPISNHLYFYWYRQILGQKVEFLVSFYNNEISEKSEIFDDQFSVERPDGSNFTLKIRSTKLEDSAMYFCASSERTGNTEAFFGQGTRLTVV.

This clonotype was seen only a few times. The J gene is TRBJ1-1, the V gene TRBV7-9; D call uncertain. The V end was cut by 4 bases, the J end by 9 bases, with 15 bases between. The length of the CDR3 is 13 residues. The germline V gene encodes CDR1 SEHNR and CDR2 FQNEAQ (reference sequence). CDR3 loop: CASSSEPGNKAFF. CDR3 coding DNA: TGTGCCAGCAGCTCCGAACCGGGTAATAAAGCTTTCTTT.

This clonotype was seen many times. The rearrangement uses TRBV6-5 and TRBJ2-2; D uncertain. This CDR3 has 13 amino acids. Trimming took 2 bases from V and 6 from J, leaving 7 bases between them. Germline loops: CDR1 MNHEY, CDR2 SVGAGI. CDR3: CASSYGVSGELFF. The CDR3 DNA sequence: TGTGCCAGCAGTTACGGGGTTTCCGGGGAGCTGTTTTTT.

This clonotype was counted many times. The V and J genes are TRBV7-2 and TRBJ1-1; a possible D gene is TRBD1 (5 bases). Germline assignment: CDR1 SGHTA and CDR2 FQGNSA. The CDR3 is 13 residues long. The V gene lost 5 bases and the J gene lost 4 bases, with 11 bases spanning the gap. The CDR3 coding sequence is TGTGCCAGCAGCCAAGCGGGGGGCACTGAAGCTTTCTTT. The encoded protein is CASSQAGGTEAFF.

This clonotype was counted a few times. CDR3 amino acids: CASSISGRYGYTF. The CDR3 DNA follows: TGTGCCAGTAGTATATCCGGACGGTATGGCTACACCTTC. The rearrangement links TRBV19 to TRBJ1-2; D remains unclear. The CDR3 has 13 residues. V shed 2 bases and J shed 5 bases, with 9 bases lying between them. Germline V CDR1 and CDR2: LNHDA, SQIVND (reference sequence). The entire variable domain, with the rest obtained from reference TRBV19 and TRBJ1-2, is as follows: DGGITQSPKYLFRKEGQNVTLSCEQNLNHDAMYWYRQDPGQGLRLIYYSQIVNDFQKGDIAEGYSVSREKKESFPLTVTSAQKNPTAFYLCASSISGRYGYTFGSGTRLTVV.

This clonotype was observed at least ten times. The J gene is TRBJ2-1, the V gene TRBV28; 7 positions match TRBD2. CDR1 is MDHEN and CDR2 is SYDVKM in the germline V gene. This CDR3 spans 18 amino acids. V trimming: 5 bases; J trimming: 0 bases; junction bases outside the gene matches: 13. As DNA, the CDR3 is TGTGCCAGCAGTGCCTCCGTGGGGGGGTATAGCTCCTACAATGAGCAGTTCTTC. Translation: CASSASVGGYSSYNEQFF.

This chain joins TRBV7-9 and TRBJ2-7, with D perhaps TRBD1 (6 bases). The CDR3 runs 15 residues. Trimming took off 6 bases at V and 1 base at J, with 16 bases between the two ends. The V gene's germline CDR1 is SEHNR and CDR2 FQNEAQ (reference sequence). CDR3 DNA: TGTGCCAGCAGTTCGGACAGTACAGCTTCCTACGAGCAGTACGTC. It is translated as CASSSDSTASYEQYV.

The J gene is TRBJ1-1, the V gene TRBV7-6; D gene ambiguous. This CDR3 is built from 14 residues. Trimming stripped 2 bases from V and 5 bases from J, with 12 bases between. CDR1 and CDR2 from the germline V gene are SGHVS and FNYEAQ. In DNA form, the CDR3 reads TGTGCCAGCAGCTTAAGCGCCTTAGGGACTGAAGCTTTCTTT. It translates to CASSLSALGTEAFF.

V and J are TRBV6-2 or TRBV6-3 and TRBJ1-1; no clear D. V was clipped by 6 bases and J by 11 bases, with 16 bases between them. The CDR3 extends over 12 amino acids. Germline assignment: CDR1 MNHEY and CDR2 SVGEGT. As DNA, the CDR3 is TGTGCCAGCAGCTATGGAGAACTAAGGGCTTTCTTT. Translating it yields CASSYGELRAFF.

This sequence joins TRBV7-9 and TRBJ2-1, with 7 bases lining up with TRBD1. Germline V gene lookup returns CDR1 SEHNR and CDR2 FQNEAQ (reference sequence). V trimming: 10 bases; J trimming: 4 bases; junction bases outside the gene matches: 4. CDR3 length: 12 amino acids. The CDR3 sequence is CAISQGYNEQFF. The CDR3 nucleotides are TGTGCCATCTCACAGGGGTACAATGAGCAGTTCTTC.

J is TRBJ2-7 and V is TRBV4-3, with 7 nucleotides matching TRBD1. The CDR3 sequence is 14 residues long. With V trimmed by 5 bases and J by 1 base, 5 bases remained unmatched. CDR1 and CDR2 from the germline V gene are LGHNA and YSLEER. CDR3 in DNA: TGCGCCAGCAGCATGTCGACAGGGTCCTACGAGCAGTACTTC. As protein: CASSMSTGSYEQYF.

V usage is TRBV5-1 and J usage is TRBJ1-2; the D is unclear. Germline V gene sequence: CDR1 SGHRS, CDR2 YFSETQ. Trimming shortened V by 7 bases and J by 4 bases, and 14 bases separated the two germline ends. The CDR3 contains 13 residues. The CDR3 sequence: CASGGSEFYGYTF. The CDR3 coding sequence is TGCGCCAGCGGAGGGAGTGAATTCTATGGCTACACCTTC.

This clonotype was picked up a small number of times. The rearrangement uses TRBV6-6 and TRBJ2-3, with 7 bases lining up with TRBD2. CDR1 MNHNY and CDR2 SVGAGI come from the germline V gene (reference sequence). V lost 3 bases to trimming and J lost 6 bases; unmatched junction nucleotides: 6. The CDR3 is 14 amino acids. The CDR3 coding sequence is TGTGCCAGCAGTTATGAGCGGGGTCTGGATACGCAGTATTTT. It is translated as CASSYERGLDTQYF.

The chain uses TRBV7-9 and TRBJ1-2; D call uncertain. V lost 1 base, J lost 5 bases, and 11 bases lay in between. The CDR3 covers 14 residues. Germline V gene lookup returns CDR1 SEHNR and CDR2 FQNEAQ (reference sequence). Written as DNA, the CDR3 is TGTGCCAGCAGCTTAGACTCGACTGTTTATGGCTACACCTTC. Translated: CASSLDSTVYGYTF.